The clone carrying this TCR beta chain was seen at least ten times. The antigen remains unidentified. MiXCR re-clonotyped the PCR reads for TCRdb. The repertoire holds 37,000 or so clones, approximately 16% seen once, with approximately 3.8% in the top ten. CDR3 length equals 13 residues. V was clipped by 1 base and J by 4 bases, with 8 bases between them. Germline CDR1 and CDR2: SGHDT and YYEEEE. This record belongs to a study of metastatic and nonmetastatic thyroid tumors. Study-wide context: From malignant and benign thyroid patients, repertoires in blood and in tumor or nodule tissue were compared.

Among the patients, none had received any treatment before thyroid surgery. Broader study findings: In blood and tumor, TCR beta diversity was reportedly significantly higher in malignant thyroid tumors than in benign nodules.

The rearrangement uses TRBV5-6 and TRBJ1-1, with D possibly TRBD1 on 6 matching bases. Sample: blood. The origin of this receptor is a female donor with papillary thyroid cancer or a benign thyroid nodule (not recorded which). Some clones in this sample may be carry-over from other donors' samples. The CDR3 DNA reads TGTGCCAGCAGCTTGAGGGGGGCCACTGAAGCTTTCTTT. Translated: CASSLRGATEAFF.